The rows below give T cell receptor beta chains drawn from one sample of a study of human T cells and chemical hapten exposure. Via MiXCR, TCRdb re-called the RACE reads, giving one row per CDR3 protein. The sample contains roughly 62,000 distinct CDR3 sequences, 9.5% to 15% of which appear only once. The sample in question was whole blood, obtained in connection with sensitization to the hapten diphenylcyclopropenone (DPC). The receptor set was obtained from a man aged 25 to 40 with alopecia areata. Some clones in this sample may be carry-over from other donors' samples. Each CDR3 is given with its conserved first and last residue. The D gene is left open where the match is weak.

V gene,J gene,D gene,CDR3 length,CDR3 protein
TRBV6-6,TRBJ1-1,.,13,CASSYSRFGEAFF
TRBV27,TRBJ1-5,.,13,CASSTGAGQPQHF
TRBV7-2,TRBJ2-5,TRBD1,15,CASSSQGARGKTQYF
TRBV7-6,TRBJ1-1,TRBD1,16,CASSYDRDELNTEAFF
TRBV6-1,TRBJ1-1,.,16,CASKLRGPGRNTEAFF
TRBV20-1,TRBJ2-5,TRBD1,15,CSARPGTGGPETQYF
TRBV28,TRBJ1-2,.,12,CASSYFRGYYTF
TRBV29-1,TRBJ2-7,.,13,CSVRTDYSYEQYF
TRBV27,TRBJ1-1,.,19,CASSFPGRSISFMNTEAFF
TRBV3-1,TRBJ1-6,TRBD1,15,CASSQPDRAGSPLHF
TRBV20-1,TRBJ2-7,TRBD1,12,CSASDRGNEQYF
TRBV28,TRBJ2-7,.,12,CASMDFSYEQYF
TRBV7-9,TRBJ2-3,TRBD1,12,CASSSEGQGKYF
TRBV7-9,TRBJ2-3,TRBD1,16,CASSPQGQGLADTQYF
TRBV7-9,TRBJ1-1,.,13,CASSQTGGTEAFF
TRBV29-1,TRBJ2-3,.,12,CSVGGHTDTQYF
TRBV2,TRBJ1-5,TRBD1,14,CASSGTGGVQPQHF
TRBV18,TRBJ1-1,.,15,CASSPGTGMNTEAFF
TRBV25-1,TRBJ1-2,.,14,CASSDRTEYYGYTF
TRBV4-2,TRBJ2-1,.,16,CASSRPRGRGDNEQFF
TRBV5-1,TRBJ2-5,.,15,CASSLVVPTQETQYF
TRBV5-1,TRBJ1-1,TRBD1,14,CASDETGGGTEAFF
TRBV20-1,TRBJ2-7,.,15,CSARGTGALTYEQYF
TRBV3-1,TRBJ2-7,TRBD1,15,CASSPFPGTGNEQYF
TRBV11-2,TRBJ2-2,TRBD2,18,CASSWRLAGGLDTGELFF
TRBV20-1,TRBJ1-2,TRBD1,13,CSARDRGLYGYTF
TRBV5-5,TRBJ2-3,.,15,CASSLDRRYGDTQYF
TRBV6-2/TRBV6-3,TRBJ1-3,.,15,CASSYSESSGNTIYF
TRBV7-9,TRBJ1-2,.,13,CASSGRTAGGYTF
TRBV5-5,TRBJ1-1,.,16,CASSLVLAGRDTEAFF